The clone carrying this T cell receptor (beta chain) has a count of ten or more. No antigen is known for it. TCRdb passed the 5' RACE reads through MiXCR, listing each CDR3 protein once. The table has under 250,000 distinct CDR3 sequences, about 7% seen once; the top ten hold 14%. These data belong to a study of CD8 T cells in ankylosing spondylitis. Study-wide results and limits: In synovial fluid and blood from reactive arthritis, some motif variants were previously reported. Reports say disease-linked clones showed up significantly more in matched ankylosing spondylitis synovial fluid. Peripheral blood samples showed relatively rare disease-linked clones, and these clones were CD8+. Within ankylosing spondylitis blood, a TCR beta motif made up of several highly homologous variants appeared to be characteristic.

The sequencing input was blood, either unsorted or a sorted T cell fraction (not recorded which). The receptor's source is a male donor with ankylosing spondylitis.

As DNA, the CDR3 is TGTGCCAGCAGTCCTCGGACAGGCGTTTGGAACACCATATATTTT. This translates into CASSPRTGVWNTIYF. J is TRBJ1-3 and V is TRBV12-3 or TRBV12-4, with 7 bases that match TRBD1. V lost 5 bases, J lost 7 bases, and 11 bases stayed unmatched. The CDR3 is made up of 15 amino acids.